This T cell receptor beta chain came from a study of Graves' ophthalmopathy and Graves' hyperthyroidism. Trimming shortened V by 3 bases and J by 2 bases, and 11 bases separated the two germline ends. The CDR3 length is 14 residues. The germline gives CDR1 MNHNS, CDR2 SASEGT. Beta-chain TCR CDR3 regions were amplified from RNA transcripts. A first-round RT-PCR used HTBI primers, followed by a second-round multiplex PCR. TCRdb re-called the multiplex PCR reads with MiXCR, one entry per CDR3 protein. The sample lists a few hundred thousand distinct CDR3 sequences; approximately 18% were seen once. The receptor's source is an adult woman with stable Graves' hyperthyroidism. V gene TRBV6-1 combines with J gene TRBJ2-7; perhaps TRBD1 as D (5 bases). Specimen: peripheral blood. In nucleotides, the CDR3 is TGTGCCAGCAGTGACCACAGGCCCACCTACGAGCAGTACTTC. The encoded protein is CASSDHRPTYEQYF.